This T cell receptor (beta chain) was sequenced during a study of PD-L1 blockade in urothelial cancer. Study-wide context: Males with urothelial cancer arising in the bladder constituted about 85% of the roughly 29 patients.

Notes on the study in general: Tumor-associated blood clones were expanded more by durable-benefit patients at 3 weeks.

Indicated time point: peripheral blood 6 weeks after treatment start. V shed 2 bases and J shed 4 bases, with 10 bases lying between them. Per the germline V gene, CDR1 is SNHLY and CDR2 is FYNNEI. The CDR3 extends over 14 amino acids. For this clone: Its antigen is undetermined.

Sequencing used immunoSEQ multiplex PCR; TCRdb keeps in-frame clones, though not all of them. This table holds just under 45,000 clones, 83% found once. The source material was PBMCs, sampled around atezolizumab (anti-PD-L1) treatment. The clonotype was recovered from a man in his fifties or sixties with urothelial cancer. This chain links TRBV2 with TRBJ2-3; D gene unclear. The CDR3 DNA sequence: TGTGCCAGCAGTGAAACCTCGTGGCCAGATACGCAGTATTTT. This translates into CASSETSWPDTQYF.